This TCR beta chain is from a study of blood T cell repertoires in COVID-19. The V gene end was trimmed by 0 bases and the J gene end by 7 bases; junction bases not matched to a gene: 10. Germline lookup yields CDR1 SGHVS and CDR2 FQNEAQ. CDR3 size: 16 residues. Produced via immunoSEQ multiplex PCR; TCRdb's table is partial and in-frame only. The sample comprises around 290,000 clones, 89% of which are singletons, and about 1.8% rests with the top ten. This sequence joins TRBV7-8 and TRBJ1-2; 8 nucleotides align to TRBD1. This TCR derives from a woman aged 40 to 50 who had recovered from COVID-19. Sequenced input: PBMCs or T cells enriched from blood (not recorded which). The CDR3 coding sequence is TGTGCCAGCAGCTTAGCGCGGGACAGGAGGCCGGGTGGCTACACCTTC. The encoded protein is CASSLARDRRPGGYTF. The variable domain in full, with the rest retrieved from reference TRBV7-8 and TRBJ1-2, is GAGVSQSPRYKVAKRGQDVALRCDPISGHVSLFWYQQALGQGPEFLTYFQNEAQLDKSGLPSDRFFAERPEGSVSTLKIQRTQQEDSAVYLCASSLARDRRPGGYTFGSGTRLTVV.